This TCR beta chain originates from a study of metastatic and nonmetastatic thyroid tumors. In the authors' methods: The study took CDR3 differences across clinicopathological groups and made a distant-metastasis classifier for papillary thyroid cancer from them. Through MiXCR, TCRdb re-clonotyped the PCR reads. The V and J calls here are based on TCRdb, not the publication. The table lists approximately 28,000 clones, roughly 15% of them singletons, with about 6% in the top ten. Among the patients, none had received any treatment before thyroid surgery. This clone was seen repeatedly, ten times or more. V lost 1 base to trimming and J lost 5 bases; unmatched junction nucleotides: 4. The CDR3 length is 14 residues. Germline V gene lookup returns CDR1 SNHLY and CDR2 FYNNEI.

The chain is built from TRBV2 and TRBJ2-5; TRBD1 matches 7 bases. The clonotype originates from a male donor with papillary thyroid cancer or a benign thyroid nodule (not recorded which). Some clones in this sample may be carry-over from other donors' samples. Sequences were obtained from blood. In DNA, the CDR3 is TGTGCCAGCAGTGAAGAGACAGGGTTGGAGACCCAGTACTTC. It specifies CASSEETGLETQYF.